These 26 T cell receptor beta chains were all obtained from the same sample, sequenced in a study of control samples from healthy donors and cancer patients. Sequencing used immunoSEQ multiplex PCR; TCRdb keeps in-frame clones, though not all of them. The table records roughly 150,000 clones, around 88% of them present only once. Specimen: blood. The receptor set was obtained from a man aged 18-30 years in good health.

J is TRBJ1-2 and V is TRBV19, with 7 bases that match TRBD1. CDR3 length: 13 residues. Germline-derived CDR1 and CDR2 are LNHDA and SQIVND (reference sequence). The V and J ends lost 9 bases and 0 bases, in that order; junction bases with no gene match: 4. CDR3 DNA: TGTGCCAGCCAGGACAGGCCTAACTATGGCTACACCTTC. Translated, it gives CASQDRPNYGYTF.

This clone was counted between two and nine times. The chain recombines TRBV2 with TRBJ1-2; D ambiguous. CDR1 and CDR2 (germline): SNHLY, FYNNEI. V was cut by 4 bases and J by 4 bases, with 10 bases left in between. The CDR3 spans 13 residues. The CDR3 DNA reads as TGTGCCAGCAGTGTGGGTTCTAGCTATGGCTACACCTTC. The encoded protein is CASSVGSSYGYTF.

This chain links TRBV3-1 (or the pseudogene TRBV3-2) with TRBJ2-1, with D possibly being TRBD2 (6 bases). V was clipped by 3 bases and J by 10 bases, with 13 bases between them. The germline gives CDR1 LGHDT, CDR2 YNNKEL (reference sequence). The CDR3 totals 13 residues. This CDR3 reads CASSHLEGREQFF. CDR3 in DNA: TGTGCCAGCAGCCATCTGGAGGGGAGGGAGCAGTTCTTC.

V usage is TRBV27 and J usage is TRBJ2-5; D possibly corresponds to TRBD2 (5 bases). The germline CDR1 and CDR2 sequences are MNHEY and SMNVEV (reference sequence). V lost 6 bases, J lost 5 bases, and 13 bases lay in between. This CDR3 has 13 residues. For the CDR3, the DNA is TGTGCCAGCAGCGCTAGCAGGATGGAGACCCAGTACTTC. Amino acid sequence: CASSASRMETQYF.

The V gene is TRBV30, the J gene TRBJ1-6; TRBD1 matches at 8 bases. V gave up 0 bases and J gave up 0 bases; unmatched junction bases: 10. The CDR3 totals 19 residues. CDR1 GTSNPN and CDR2 SVGIG come from the germline V gene (reference sequence). CDR3 loop: CAWSVRRQGASSYNSPLHF. The CDR3 DNA reads TGTGCCTGGAGTGTACGGAGGCAGGGGGCGAGCTCCTATAATTCACCCCTCCACTTT.

This chain joins TRBV7-9 and TRBJ2-3; no firm D call. The V end was cut by 1 base, the J end by 3 bases, with 8 bases between. The germline gives CDR1 SEHNR, CDR2 FQNEAQ (reference sequence). The CDR3 is made up of 14 amino acids. As DNA, the CDR3 is TGTGCCAGCAGCTTAGACGGACGGACAGATACGCAGTATTTT. It encodes CASSLDGRTDTQYF.

The chain carries TRBV7-9 and TRBJ2-7, with TRBD1 matching 7 bases. CDR1 is SEHNR, CDR2 FQNEAQ, per germline (reference sequence). After removal of 5 bases from V and 0 bases from J, the junction contained 7 bases not matched to a gene. This CDR3 region has 15 residues. DNA for the CDR3: TGTGCCAGCAGCCACACGAGACAGGGCTCCTACGAGCAGTACTTC. It translates to CASSHTRQGSYEQYF.

The gene calls are TRBV19 and TRBJ2-1; no definite D call. Germline CDR1 and CDR2: LNHDA and SQIVND (reference sequence). Trimming pared 4 bases from V and 7 bases from J, leaving 11 bases between. CDR3 length equals 13 residues. CDR3 in amino acids: CASSTKGFNEQFF. The CDR3 nucleotides are TGTGCCAGTAGTACAAAGGGTTTTAATGAGCAGTTCTTC.

This chain joins TRBV29-1 and TRBJ2-3, with 9 bases that match TRBD1. The V segment lost 4 bases and the J segment 1 base; nucleotides outside the gene matches: 0. The germline V gene encodes CDR1 SQVTM and CDR2 ANQGSEA. The CDR3 totals 13 residues. CDR3 region: CSVGDRGTDTQYF. CDR3 DNA sequence: TGCAGCGTTGGGGACAGGGGCACAGATACGCAGTATTTT.

This rearrangement joins TRBV5-4 to TRBJ1-1; 10 positions agree with TRBD1. Trimming removed 4 bases from V and 4 bases from J; junction bases left unmatched: 1. CDR3 size: 13 residues. Per germline, CDR1 SGHNT and CDR2 YYREEE (reference sequence). CDR3 nucleotide sequence: TGTGCCAGCAGCGACAGGGGGCGCACTGAAGCTTTCTTT. Translation gives CASSDRGRTEAFF.

This clone was observed a single time. This chain uses TRBV27 with TRBJ2-2; the D gene could be TRBD1 or TRBD2 (6 bases each). The V and J ends lost 5 bases and 5 bases respectively, with 15 bases between them. Germline V gives CDR1 MNHEY, CDR2 SMNVEV (reference sequence). This CDR3 spans 15 amino acids. CDR3 in DNA: TGTGCCAGCAGTCCCCTAGGGGGGCCAACCGGGGAGCTGTTTTTT. It is translated as CASSPLGGPTGELFF.

The V gene is TRBV13, the J gene TRBJ1-6; tentative D call: TRBD1 (6 bases). CDR3 length equals 17 residues. CDR1 and CDR2 (germline): PRHDT, FYEKMQ (reference sequence). Trimming pared 5 bases from V and 0 bases from J, leaving 14 bases between. The chain's CDR3 is CASSPDSGSSYNSPLHF. The CDR3 nucleotides read TGTGCCAGCAGCCCGGACAGTGGGAGCTCCTATAATTCACCCCTCCACTTT.

The chain uses TRBV27 and TRBJ1-2; D is ambiguous. In germline, CDR1 is MNHEY, CDR2 SMNVEV (reference sequence). The CDR3 consists of 12 residues. The CDR3 spells CASGRGFYGYTF. The DNA for the CDR3 is TGTGCGAGCGGGAGAGGCTTCTATGGCTACACCTTC.

The J gene is TRBJ1-2, the V gene TRBV19, with 9 bases that match TRBD1. CDR1 is LNHDA, CDR2 SQIVND, per germline (reference sequence). The CDR3 loop spans 16 amino acids. V lost 6 bases and J lost 6; bases outside the gene matches: 14. CDR3 DNA sequence: TGTGCCAGTAGCAGATATCGGACAGGGGATTCAAATGGCTACACCTTC. Protein sequence: CASSRYRTGDSNGYTF.

V usage is TRBV20-1 and J usage is TRBJ1-2, with no clear D. This CDR3 is built from 11 residues. Between the trimmed V and J ends, which lost 7 bases and 4 bases, there was a span of 10 bases. CDR1 is DFQATT, CDR2 SNEGSKA, per germline (reference sequence). The CDR3 loop reads CSGPGIYGYTF. The CDR3 DNA sequence: TGCAGTGGGCCGGGGATCTATGGCTACACCTTC.

This chain joins TRBV6-2 or TRBV6-3 and TRBJ2-7; D gene unclear. The CDR3 extends over 12 amino acids. From germline, CDR1 is MNHEY and CDR2 SVGEGT. The V end lost 2 bases, the J end lost 3 bases, and 5 bases lay between the germline ends. The CDR3, as DNA: TGTGCCAGCAGTTACAGGGACTACGAGCAGTACTTC. Translation gives CASSYRDYEQYF.

The rearrangement joins TRBV19 to TRBJ1-5; D not resolved. The germline V and J ends were trimmed by 4 bases and 0 bases, with 16 bases remaining between them. The germline V gene has CDR1 LNHDA and CDR2 SQIVND (reference sequence). This CDR3 region has 17 residues. For the CDR3, the DNA is TGTGCCAGTAGTAAACTTAACGGGTATTATAGCAATCAGCCCCAGCATTTT. Amino acid sequence: CASSKLNGYYSNQPQHF.

The CDR3 bases are TGTGCTAGTGGTTTGGACGAGGGTGGGCAGTTCTTC. This sequence encodes CASGLDEGGQFF. The chain links TRBV12-5 to TRBJ2-1; D is possibly TRBD2 (5 bases). CDR1 is LGHNT, CDR2 FRNRAP, per germline. The V and J ends lost 1 base and 12 bases respectively, with 10 bases between them. The length of the CDR3 is 12 residues.

The rearrangement joins TRBV28 to TRBJ2-3; TRBD2 aligns across 7 bases. CDR3 length: 13 amino acids. After removal of 5 bases from V and 6 bases from J, the junction contained 5 bases not matched to a gene. Germline CDR1 is MDHEN and CDR2 is SYDVKM. CDR3: CASSTPGGDTQYF. DNA for the CDR3: TGTGCCAGCAGTACCCCCGGGGGGGATACGCAGTATTTT.

The gene calls are TRBV27 and TRBJ1-1; perhaps TRBD1 as D (6 bases). Germline V gene sequence: CDR1 MNHEY, CDR2 SMNVEV (reference sequence). The CDR3 has 13 amino acids. Trimming left V 2 bases short and J 5 bases short, with 9 bases between. The chain's CDR3 is CASSLGGGTEAFF. The CDR3 DNA follows: TGTGCCAGCAGTTTAGGGGGCGGAACTGAAGCTTTCTTT.

V gene TRBV11-2 combines with J gene TRBJ2-3, with 8 bases lining up with TRBD2. V was pared by 4 bases and J by 6 bases, with 6 bases of the junction left unmatched. Germline V lookup: CDR1 SGHAT, CDR2 FQNNGV. This CDR3 comprises 14 residues. CDR3 in amino acids: CASSYSRGGDTQYF. CDR3 bases: TGTGCCAGCAGCTACTCCCGCGGGGGGGATACGCAGTATTTT.

The rearrangement links TRBV6-2 or TRBV6-3 to TRBJ1-1, with unresolved D. From germline, CDR1 is MNHEY and CDR2 SVGEGT. CDR3 size: 15 residues. The germline V and J ends were trimmed by 0 bases and 7 bases, with 15 bases remaining between them. Written as DNA, the CDR3 is TGTGCCAGCAGTTACTCGCCGGCAGGACGAGGTGAAGCTTTCTTT. Its protein is CASSYSPAGRGEAFF.

V is TRBV7-2 and J is TRBJ1-1, with D possibly TRBD1 on 6 matching bases. The V end lost 4 bases, the J end lost 1 base, and 10 bases lay between the germline ends. The CDR3 is 14 residues long. Germline lookup yields CDR1 SGHTA and CDR2 FQGNSA. Written as DNA, the CDR3 is TGTGCCAGCAGCTGGTGGACAGCGAACACTGAAGCTTTCTTT. Protein product: CASSWWTANTEAFF.

This chain uses TRBV7-9 with TRBJ1-1; possibly TRBD1 for D (6 bases). V lost 2 bases and J 0 bases, leaving 7 bases between the germline ends. CDR3 length: 14 residues. Germline assignment: CDR1 SEHNR and CDR2 FQNEAQ (reference sequence). The CDR3 region has the DNA TGTGCCAGCAGCTTAACAGGGATGAACACTGAAGCTTTCTTT. This translates into CASSLTGMNTEAFF.

The CDR3: CASRQGGPNYGYTF. CDR3 DNA: TGTGCCAGCAGGCAGGGGGGGCCTAACTATGGCTACACCTTC. The J gene is TRBJ1-2, the V gene TRBV2; the match to TRBD1 covers 7 bases. Germline V CDR1 and CDR2: SNHLY, FYNNEI. The CDR3 is made up of 14 amino acids. The V and J ends lost 6 bases and 0 bases, in that order; junction bases with no gene match: 4.

This rearrangement joins TRBV28 to TRBJ1-1; perhaps TRBD1 as D (6 bases). The germline V and J ends were trimmed by 3 bases and 1 base, with 12 bases remaining between them. This CDR3 comprises 15 residues. CDR1 is MDHEN, CDR2 SYDVKM, per germline. The CDR3 sequence: CASSFPGHGNTEAFF. As DNA, the CDR3 is TGTGCCAGCAGTTTCCCGGGACATGGGAACACTGAAGCTTTCTTT.